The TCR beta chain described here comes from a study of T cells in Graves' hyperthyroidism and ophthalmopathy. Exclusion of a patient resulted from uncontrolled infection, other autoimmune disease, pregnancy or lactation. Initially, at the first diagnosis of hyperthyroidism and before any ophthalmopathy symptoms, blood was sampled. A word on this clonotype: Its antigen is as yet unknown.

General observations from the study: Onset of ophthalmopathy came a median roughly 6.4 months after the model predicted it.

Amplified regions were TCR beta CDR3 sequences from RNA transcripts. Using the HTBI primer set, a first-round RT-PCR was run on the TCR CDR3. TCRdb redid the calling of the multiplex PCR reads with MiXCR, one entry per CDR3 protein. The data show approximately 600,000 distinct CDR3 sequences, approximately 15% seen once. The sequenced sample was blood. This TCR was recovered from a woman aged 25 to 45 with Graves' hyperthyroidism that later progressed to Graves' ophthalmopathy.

The DNA of the CDR3 is TGCAGCGTTGAAGGACTAGCGGGAGGGGAAGACAATGAGCAGTTCTTC. This gives the protein CSVEGLAGGEDNEQFF. This chain connects TRBV29-1 to TRBJ2-1, with 14 bases matching TRBD2. The CDR3 is made up of 16 amino acids. The J segment lost 5 bases and the V segment lost 1 base, leaving 4 bases of the junction unmatched. CDR1 SQVTM and CDR2 ANQGSEA come from the germline V gene.